These 29 T cell receptor beta chains share one sample of origin, sequenced in a study of blood T cell repertoires in COVID-19. The repertoire was sequenced with immunoSEQ multiplex PCR; TCRdb's copy has only in-frame clones and lacks some. The profile shows 150,000 to 250,000 clones, roughly 77% of them singletons. Sequences were obtained from peripheral blood. The receptors derive from a woman aged 40-49 years with COVID-19, enrolled during active disease.

The chain links TRBV3-1 (or the pseudogene TRBV3-2) to TRBJ1-1; D perhaps matches TRBD1 (6 bases). This CDR3 comprises 18 residues. Trimming pared 6 bases from V and 0 bases from J, leaving 23 bases between. The V gene's germline CDR1 is LGHDT and CDR2 YNNKEL (reference sequence). For the CDR3, the DNA is TGTGCCAGCAGTCACACAAGTCCGCGGGGGGGCCTGAACACTGAAGCTTTCTTT. It codes for CASSHTSPRGGLNTEAFF.

The chain is built from TRBV9 and TRBJ2-1; 8 bases align to TRBD2. V lost 4 bases to trimming and J lost 3 bases; unmatched junction nucleotides: 6. The CDR3 extends over 15 amino acids. Germline CDR1 SGDLS, CDR2 YYNGEE. DNA for the CDR3: TGTGCCAGCAGCCCTAGCGGGCGCCTCTACAATGAGCAGTTCTTC. This sequence encodes CASSPSGRLYNEQFF. Complete variable domain (other parts from reference TRBV9 and TRBJ2-1): DSGVTQTPKHLITATGQRVTLRCSPRSGDLSVYWYQQSLDQGLQFLIQYYNGEERAKGNILERFSAQQFPDLHSELNLSSLELGDSALYFCASSPSGRLYNEQFFGPGTRLTVL.

For the CDR3, the DNA is TGTGCCAGCAGTCTACTAGGACAGGGAGTACCAGGGGACTATGGCTACACCTTC. Encoded protein: CASSLLGQGVPGDYGYTF. The rearrangement links TRBV28 to TRBJ1-2; 8 nucleotides agree with TRBD1. Germline V CDR1 and CDR2: MDHEN, SYDVKM. The V segment lost 5 bases and the J segment 3 bases; nucleotides outside the gene matches: 17. The CDR3 sequence is 18 residues long.

The V and J genes are TRBV5-8 and TRBJ1-4; 7 bases line up with TRBD1. This CDR3 spans 14 amino acids. Unmatched junction bases numbered 8, after V lost 5 bases and J lost 7 bases. Looked up from germline, CDR1 is SGHTS and CDR2 is YDEGEE. The CDR3 sequence is CASRLGGAGEKLFF. As DNA, the CDR3 is TGTGCCAGCAGATTAGGGGGCGCGGGTGAAAAACTGTTTTTT. The full variable domain, with the rest looked up from reference TRBV5-8 and TRBJ1-4, is EAGVTQSPTHLIKTRGQQATLRCSPISGHTSVYWYQQALGLGLQFLLWYDEGEERNRGNFPPRFSGRQFPNYSSELNVNALELEDSALYLCASRLGGAGEKLFFGSGTQLSVL.

This chain's CDR3 is CASLAGGYNEQFF. As DNA, the CDR3 is TGTGCCAGCCTGGCAGGGGGTTACAATGAGCAGTTCTTC. The chain joins TRBV2 to TRBJ2-1; 7 nucleotides match TRBD1. Germline lookup yields CDR1 SNHLY and CDR2 FYNNEI. The CDR3 spans 13 residues. After removal of 8 bases from V and 4 bases from J, the junction contained 5 bases not matched to a gene.

This clone showed up just a few times. The CDR3 coding sequence is TGTGCCAGCTTAGCGGGAGGCTCCTACGAGCAGTACTTC. Amino acids: CASLAGGSYEQYF. The chain joins TRBV2 to TRBJ2-7; 10 bases fit TRBD2. V shed 8 bases, J shed 0 bases, and the junction held 1 base outside the gene matches. The V gene's germline CDR1 is SNHLY and CDR2 FYNNEI. This CDR3 contains 13 residues. The full variable domain, its missing parts supplied by reference TRBV2 and TRBJ2-7, is EPEVTQTPSHQVTQMGQEVILRCVPISNHLYFYWYRQILGQKVEFLVSFYNNEISEKSEIFDDQFSVERPDGSNFTLKIRSTKLEDSAMYFCASLAGGSYEQYFGPGTRLTVT.

This clone was counted between two and nine times. V usage is TRBV19 and J usage is TRBJ1-1, with 8 nucleotides matching TRBD1. The V and J ends lost 4 bases and 5 bases, in that order; junction bases with no gene match: 6. The CDR3 runs 14 residues. The germline CDR1 and CDR2 sequences are LNHDA and SQIVND (reference sequence). The CDR3 bases are TGTGCCAGTAGTACCCGGACAGGGAATACTGAAGCTTTCTTT. It yields the protein CASSTRTGNTEAFF.

The rearrangement joins TRBV6-6 to TRBJ2-3, with unresolved D. The CDR3 length is 14 residues. The germline V gene has CDR1 MNHNY and CDR2 SVGAGI (reference sequence). Trimming stripped 4 bases from V and 3 bases from J, with 11 bases between. CDR3 DNA sequence: TGTGCCAGCAGTTTACTCCGGTGGACAGATACGCAGTATTTT. It yields the protein CASSLLRWTDTQYF.

With respect to this clone: This sample also contains other DNA sequences that code for the same CDR3. The chain couples TRBV18 to TRBJ2-2, with 7 bases lining up with TRBD1. Germline V gene sequence: CDR1 KGHSH, CDR2 LQKENI. After removal of 3 bases from V and 2 bases from J, the junction contained 6 bases not matched to a gene. The CDR3 runs to 16 residues. The CDR3 region is CASSPPSGGNTGELFF. CDR3 nucleotide sequence: TGTGCCAGCTCACCGCCTTCAGGGGGAAACACCGGGGAGCTGTTTTTT.

The chain links TRBV18 to TRBJ1-5, with D uncertain. Trimming removed 2 bases from V and 8 bases from J, with 13 bases in between. The V gene's germline CDR1 is KGHSH and CDR2 LQKENI. This CDR3 has 14 residues. DNA of the CDR3: TGTGCCAGCTCACCAAGGGCTAGCGTGGAGCCCCAGCATTTT. It specifies CASSPRASVEPQHF.

The chain has TRBV12-3 or TRBV12-4 and TRBJ1-2, with 7 bases lining up with TRBD1. The CDR3 has 13 amino acids. After removal of 8 bases from V and 3 bases from J, the junction contained 6 bases not matched to a gene. Here the CDR3 reads CASRGTADYGYTF. The CDR3 DNA is TGTGCCAGCCGGGGGACAGCGGACTATGGCTACACCTTC.

This chain uses TRBV10-3 with TRBJ2-7; TRBD2 agrees at 9 bases. The CDR3 contains 15 residues. The V gene's germline CDR1 is ENHRY and CDR2 SYGVKD. V lost 3 bases and J lost 5; bases outside the gene matches: 8. The CDR3 nucleotides are TGTGCCATCAGTGAAATGAGCGGGAGGTTCGACGAGCAGTACTTC. Residues: CAISEMSGRFDEQYF.

This clone was observed at least ten times. The junction shows a germline mismatch at one end, possibly a read error. The chain combines TRBV11-2 with TRBJ2-7; 11 positions match TRBD2. Germline CDR1 reads SGHAT; CDR2 reads FQNNGV. This CDR3 has 14 residues. The CDR3 DNA reads TGTGCCAGCACCTTAGCGGGAGGGTCAGGTGTTATGCACTTC. Amino acids: CASTLAGGSGVMHF. The variable domain in full, with the rest retrieved from reference TRBV11-2 and TRBJ2-7, is EAGVAQSPRYKIIEKRQSVAFWCNPISGHATLYWYQQILGQGPKLLIQFQNNGVVDDSQLPKDRFSAERLKGVDSTLKIQPAKLEDSAVYLCASTLAGGSGVMHFGPGTRLTVT.

The V and J genes are TRBV2 and TRBJ1-1, with a weak D call TRBD1 (5 bases). The CDR3 totals 12 residues. The V gene lost 5 bases and the J gene lost 4 bases, with 8 bases spanning the gap. Looked up from germline, CDR1 is SNHLY and CDR2 is FYNNEI. The CDR3 DNA follows: TGTGCCAGCAGTCCCGACAGCACTGAAGCTTTCTTT. As protein: CASSPDSTEAFF.

The chain couples TRBV27 to TRBJ2-3; maybe TRBD2 (5 bases). Trimming left V 6 bases short and J 6 bases short, with 22 bases between. Germline lookup yields CDR1 MNHEY and CDR2 SMNVEV (reference sequence). The CDR3 length is 16 residues. The CDR3: CASRTSSGLGVDTQYF. The CDR3 nucleotides are TGTGCCAGCAGAACAAGTTCAGGTTTGGGAGTGGATACGCAGTATTTT.

This clone has more than one count but fewer than ten. V and J are TRBV4-2 and TRBJ1-5; D call uncertain. Trimming took 5 bases from V and 2 from J, leaving 7 bases between them. The CDR3 contains 13 residues. Germline V gene sequence: CDR1 LGHNA, CDR2 YNFKEQ. The DNA of the CDR3 is TGTGCCAGCAGCACGGGTGGCAATCAGCCCCAGCATTTT. Translating it yields CASSTGGNQPQHF.

The chain recombines TRBV7-2 with TRBJ1-2; D gene uncertain. The ends were cut back, 7 bases at V and 4 bases at J, with 22 bases in the middle. Germline CDR1 SGHTA, CDR2 FQGNSA. The CDR3 length is 16 residues. The CDR3 region is CASTYVNTIAPYGYTF. CDR3 nucleotides: TGTGCCAGCACCTACGTCAATACTATAGCACCCTATGGCTACACCTTC.

The table lists this clone with a few counts. This chain joins TRBV11-1 and TRBJ1-2, with D hard to call. V lost 4 bases and J lost 2, with 2 bases in between. CDR1 and CDR2 from the germline V gene are SGHAT and FQDESV (reference sequence). The CDR3 is 11 residues long. CDR3 region: CASSSNYGYTF. DNA for the CDR3: TGTGCCAGCAGCTCGAACTATGGCTACACCTTC.

The V gene is TRBV7-5, the J gene TRBJ2-7; TRBD1, the table's D call, lacks a check against the DNA. TRBV7-5 is recorded as a pseudogene. CDR3 length equals 13 residues. In DNA form, the CDR3 reads TGTGTCAGAAGGGAAGACAGGATCTACGAGCAGTACTTC. As protein: CVRREDRIYEQYF.

This chain links TRBV7-7 with TRBJ2-5; 12 bases align to TRBD2. CDR3 length: 16 amino acids. Unmatched junction bases numbered 7, after V lost 5 bases and J lost 3 bases. CDR1 and CDR2 from the germline V gene are SSHAT and FNYEAQ (reference sequence). The chain's CDR3 is CASSRELAGGKETQYF. As DNA, the CDR3 is TGTGCCAGCAGCCGCGAACTAGCGGGGGGAAAAGAGACCCAGTACTTC.

The gene calls are TRBV7-2 and TRBJ2-5; weak D call: TRBD1 (5 bases). Trimming stripped 1 base from V and 4 bases from J, with 7 bases between. The V gene's germline CDR1 is SGHTA and CDR2 FQGNSA. There are 13 residues in the CDR3. The CDR3 DNA follows: TGTGCCAGCAGCTTAGGGGGCCGAGAGACCCAGTACTTC. This sequence encodes CASSLGGRETQYF.

This rearrangement joins TRBV25-1 to TRBJ1-2; 8 bases align to TRBD1. Trimming removed 0 bases from V and 6 bases from J; junction bases left unmatched: 9. The germline CDR1 and CDR2 sequences are MGHDK and SYGVNS. The CDR3 is 16 residues long. As DNA, the CDR3 is TGTGCCAGCAGTGAATATGGCCCGGACAGGGCGAATGGCTACACCTTC. It yields the protein CASSEYGPDRANGYTF.

The chain couples TRBV3-1 (or the pseudogene TRBV3-2) to TRBJ2-5, with a possible D match to TRBD2 (6 bases). Germline V gene sequence: CDR1 LGHDT, CDR2 YNNKEL (reference sequence). The CDR3 extends over 16 amino acids. V was shortened by 0 bases and J by 2 bases, with 13 bases between the two germline ends. This CDR3 is CASSQEGGHIQETQYF. Here the CDR3 DNA reads TGTGCCAGCAGCCAAGAGGGAGGACACATACAAGAGACCCAGTACTTC.

The J gene is TRBJ1-3, the V gene TRBV7-2; possible D gene TRBD1, 6 bases. Trimming shortened V by 0 bases and J by 1 base, and 10 bases separated the two germline ends. Germline lookup yields CDR1 SGHTA and CDR2 FQGNSA. This CDR3 comprises 16 residues. For the CDR3, the DNA is TGTGCCAGCAGCTTAGCGGCCCAGGGGTCTGGAAACACCATATATTTT. It translates to CASSLAAQGSGNTIYF.

On this clone: The sample carries other DNA sequences with the same CDR3. The J gene is TRBJ1-1, the V gene TRBV5-1; D is unresolved. This CDR3 has 14 residues. Germline V gives CDR1 SGHRS, CDR2 YFSETQ. Trimming pared 0 bases from V and 2 bases from J, leaving 8 bases between. The DNA for the CDR3 is TGCGCCAGCAGCTTGGCCGGTCAAAACACTGAAGCTTTCTTT. It is translated as CASSLAGQNTEAFF.

J is TRBJ1-2 and V is TRBV10-3; 8 bases are shared with TRBD1. The V gene end was trimmed by 10 bases and the J gene end by 5 bases; junction bases not matched to a gene: 12. Germline-derived CDR1 and CDR2 are ENHRY and SYGVKD. This CDR3 comprises 14 residues. DNA for the CDR3: TGTGCCACGGGAACAGGGGGTTTTACTTATGGCTACACCTTC. This gives the protein CATGTGGFTYGYTF.

V and J are TRBV27 and TRBJ1-1; 8 nucleotides agree with TRBD1. Germline V gene sequence: CDR1 MNHEY, CDR2 SMNVEV (reference sequence). J was trimmed by 4 bases and V by 5 bases; bases with no gene match: 9. This CDR3 has 15 amino acids. The CDR3 nucleotides read TGTGCCAGCAGTCTGCAACAGGGGGTGGGCACTGAAGCTTTCTTT. Protein: CASSLQQGVGTEAFF.

V usage is TRBV6-4 and J usage is TRBJ1-6; D gene uncertain. Germline loops: CDR1 MRHNA, CDR2 SNTAGT. V was trimmed by 3 bases and J by 7 bases, leaving 13 bases between them. This CDR3 has 15 residues. The CDR3 loop is CASSEQPGTNSPLHF. The CDR3 region has the DNA TGTGCCAGCAGTGAGCAGCCAGGAACAAATTCACCCCTCCACTTT.

The rearrangement links TRBV18 to TRBJ1-2, with D tentatively TRBD1 (5 bases). V was shortened by 2 bases and J by 0 bases, with 10 bases between the two germline ends. This CDR3 contains 15 residues. Germline V gives CDR1 KGHSH, CDR2 LQKENI. CDR3 in DNA: TGTGCCAGCTCACCAAACCGGGGGACTAACTATGGCTACACCTTC. This sequence encodes CASSPNRGTNYGYTF.